The 21 T cell receptor beta chains reported below all come from one sample, sequenced in a study of T cells in Graves' hyperthyroidism and ophthalmopathy. Regions amplified from RNA transcripts were the TCR beta CDR3 regions. RT-PCR in the first round (using the HTBI primer set) targeted the TCR CDR3. TCRdb redid the calling of the multiplex PCR reads with MiXCR, one entry per CDR3 protein. Of around 440,000 distinct CDR3 sequences in the sample, around 16% were seen once. The sample consisted of blood. The receptors originated from a woman under 30 with Graves' hyperthyroidism.

This clonotype was seen repeatedly, ten times or more. The chain has TRBV7-9 and TRBJ2-4, with D unclear. This CDR3 is 17 amino acids long. CDR1 is SEHNR and CDR2 is FQNEAQ in the germline V gene (reference sequence). The V end was cut by 0 bases, the J end by 2 bases, with 14 bases between. CDR3 sequence: CASSLAVGRVTKNIQYF. The CDR3 nucleotides read TGTGCCAGCAGCTTAGCGGTTGGGCGCGTGACCAAAAACATTCAGTACTTC.

The gene calls are TRBV27 and TRBJ1-6; 9 bases are a match to TRBD1. Germline lookup yields CDR1 MNHEY and CDR2 SMNVEV (reference sequence). This CDR3 region has 16 residues. V was clipped by 6 bases and J by 2 bases; unmatched bases: 5. The DNA of the CDR3 is TGTGCCAGCAGACGGGACAGGGCTACCTATAATTCACCCCTCCACTTT. It is translated as CASRRDRATYNSPLHF.

This clonotype was seen more than once but under ten times. This chain uses TRBV20-1 with TRBJ2-1, with 8 bases aligning to TRBD2. This CDR3 spans 15 amino acids. Germline lookup yields CDR1 DFQATT and CDR2 SNEGSKA (reference sequence). Germline trimming cut 3 bases from V and 6 bases from J; bases unmatched to any gene: 10. The chain's CDR3 is CSASGLAGFINEQFF. As DNA, the CDR3 is TGCAGTGCTAGTGGGTTAGCGGGATTTATCAATGAGCAGTTCTTC.

V and J are TRBV9 and TRBJ2-5; D possibly corresponds to TRBD2 (5 bases). V was shortened by 0 bases and J by 5 bases, with 8 bases between the two germline ends. CDR3 size: 13 residues. CDR1 is SGDLS, CDR2 YYNGEE, per germline. Here the CDR3 reads CASSVGPGETQYF. The DNA for the CDR3 is TGTGCCAGCAGCGTAGGACCGGGGGAGACCCAGTACTTC.

This clonotype was picked up many times. The chain has TRBV18 and TRBJ2-6; unclear D gene. Germline V lookup: CDR1 KGHSH, CDR2 LQKENI. Trimming took off 6 bases at V and 0 bases at J, with 9 bases between the two ends. CDR3 length: 15 amino acids. The CDR3 is CASSQRTSGANVLTF. The CDR3 coding sequence is TGTGCCAGCTCGCAGAGGACCTCTGGGGCCAACGTCCTGACTTTC. Full variable domain (missing parts from reference TRBV18 and TRBJ2-6): NAGVMQNPRHLVRRRGQEARLRCSPMKGHSHVYWYRQLPEEGLKFMVYLQKENIIDESGMPKERFSAEFPKEGPSILRIQQVVRGDSAAYFCASSQRTSGANVLTFGAGSRLTVL.

This clonotype was seen at least ten times. V gene TRBV7-3 combines with J gene TRBJ2-3; D assignment may be TRBD1 or TRBD2 (5 bases each). There are 15 residues in the CDR3. Germline CDR1 SGHTA, CDR2 FQGTGA. V was shortened by 5 bases and J by 1 base, with 13 bases between the two germline ends. The CDR3 here is CASSRGAARTDTQYF. In DNA form, the CDR3 reads TGTGCCAGCAGCCGAGGGGCGGCTCGCACAGATACGCAGTATTTT.

This clonotype was detected ten times or more. The chain has TRBV6-1 and TRBJ2-1; D is perhaps TRBD2 (6 bases). The CDR3 is 14 residues long. V lost 5 bases to trimming and J lost 6 bases, with 14 bases between them. Germline CDR1 reads MNHNS; CDR2 reads SASEGT. The CDR3 here is CASSFEGEANEQFF. The CDR3 nucleotides are TGTGCCAGCAGTTTTGAAGGGGAGGCCAATGAGCAGTTCTTC.

Many counts were recorded for this clonotype. The CDR3 sequence is CASRPQGVGTDTQYF. CDR3 sequence (DNA): TGTGCCAGCAGACCTCAGGGGGTGGGCACAGATACGCAGTATTTT. The chain uses TRBV6-1 and TRBJ2-3, with 7 positions matching TRBD1. V trimming: 6 bases; J trimming: 1 base; junction bases outside the gene matches: 7. Germline CDR1 MNHNS, CDR2 SASEGT. This CDR3 is built from 15 residues.

In this sample, this clonotype turned up a few times. The V and J genes are TRBV28 and TRBJ1-2; D uncertain. V dropped 3 bases and J dropped 4 bases, with 9 bases sitting between them. CDR1 and CDR2 from the germline V gene are MDHEN and SYDVKM. The CDR3 covers 13 residues. CDR3 region: CASSFKLSYGYTF. The CDR3, as DNA: TGTGCCAGCAGTTTCAAGTTGAGCTATGGCTACACCTTC.

The gene calls are TRBV12-3 or TRBV12-4 and TRBJ2-1, with D perhaps TRBD1 or TRBD2 (7 bases each). The V end was cut by 5 bases, the J end by 8 bases, with 19 bases between. The CDR3 is 15 amino acids. For the CDR3, the DNA is TGTGCCAGCAGTGACCCGCAGGGGGGGACGGATGAGCAGTTCTTC. Translated: CASSDPQGGTDEQFF.

Many counts were recorded for this clonotype. The rearrangement joins TRBV27 to TRBJ1-6, with D unresolved. The CDR3 covers 15 residues. The germline V and J ends were trimmed by 5 bases and 1 base, with 9 bases remaining between them. Germline-derived CDR1 and CDR2 are MNHEY and SMNVEV (reference sequence). CDR3 loop: CASSPRRSYNSPLHF. The DNA for the CDR3 is TGTGCCAGCAGTCCCCGACGTTCCTATAATTCACCCCTCCACTTT.

V is TRBV12-3 or TRBV12-4 and J is TRBJ2-3, with D tentatively TRBD2 (5 bases). This CDR3 has 13 amino acids. Trimming shortened V by 6 bases and J by 6 bases, and 13 bases separated the two germline ends. DNA of the CDR3: TGTGCCAGCAGGCCTAACGGGGAGGATACGCAGTATTTT. It codes for CASRPNGEDTQYF.

This clonotype was seen repeatedly, ten times or more. V and J are TRBV11-2 and TRBJ2-7; 8 bases fit TRBD1. V was clipped by 5 bases and J by 2 bases; unmatched bases: 5. This CDR3 is 14 amino acids long. Germline lookup yields CDR1 SGHAT and CDR2 FQNNGV. Here the CDR3 reads CASSRQGLPYEQYF. CDR3 DNA sequence: TGTGCCAGCAGCCGACAGGGGCTTCCCTACGAGCAGTACTTC. The full variable domain, completed using reference TRBV11-2 and TRBJ2-7, is EAGVAQSPRYKIIEKRQSVAFWCNPISGHATLYWYQQILGQGPKLLIQFQNNGVVDDSQLPKDRFSAERLKGVDSTLKIQPAKLEDSAVYLCASSRQGLPYEQYFGPGTRLTVT.

In its sample, this clonotype was seen many times. The chain joins TRBV20-1 to TRBJ2-7; D remains ambiguous. Trimming left V 1 base short and J 1 base short, with 8 bases between. CDR3 length equals 13 residues. Germline V gene sequence: CDR1 DFQATT, CDR2 SNEGSKA (reference sequence). The CDR3 reads CSARVTDSYEQYF. The CDR3 region has the DNA TGCAGTGCTAGAGTGACGGATTCCTACGAGCAGTACTTC.

The J gene is TRBJ2-1, the V gene TRBV19; 14 bases are shared with TRBD2. Germline V gives CDR1 LNHDA, CDR2 SQIVND (reference sequence). The CDR3 has 17 amino acids. V lost 6 bases to trimming and J lost 0 bases; unmatched junction nucleotides: 4. This CDR3 is CASRGTSGGSSYNEQFF. The CDR3 nucleotides read TGTGCCAGTAGGGGGACTAGCGGGGGAAGCTCCTACAATGAGCAGTTCTTC.

This clonotype was picked up many times. This rearrangement joins TRBV6-1 to TRBJ1-1; 7 bases map to TRBD1. This CDR3 has 15 amino acids. Germline values: CDR1 MNHNS, CDR2 SASEGT. With V trimmed by 6 bases and J by 0 bases, 7 bases remained unmatched. CDR3: CASSPTGIMNTEAFF. In DNA, the CDR3 is TGTGCCAGCAGCCCGACAGGGATCATGAACACTGAAGCTTTCTTT.

There are many counts of this clonotype. The V call is TRBV3-1, the J call TRBJ1-1; D gene uncertain. V was clipped by 4 bases and J by 0 bases, with 9 bases between them. Germline V gene data show CDR1 as LGHDT and CDR2 as YNNKEL (reference sequence). This CDR3 comprises 14 residues. The CDR3 nucleotides are TGTGCCAGCAGCCGGGAAGGTATGAACACTGAAGCTTTCTTT. It translates to CASSREGMNTEAFF.

This clonotype was picked up many times. The CDR3 sequence is CASSPPTTGEQYF. DNA for the CDR3: TGTGCCAGCAGCCCCCCCACGACCGGCGAGCAGTACTTC. The rearrangement joins TRBV7-9 to TRBJ2-7; D ambiguous. V lost 5 bases, J lost 6 bases, and 14 bases lay in between. CDR3 length: 13 residues. Germline assignment: CDR1 SEHNR and CDR2 FQNEAQ (reference sequence).

V gene TRBV19 combines with J gene TRBJ1-2; 9 bases map to TRBD1. The germline V gene has CDR1 LNHDA and CDR2 SQIVND (reference sequence). The CDR3 has 16 residues. The ends lost 4 bases at V and 6 bases at J; junction bases unmatched: 12. The CDR3 DNA is TGTGCCAGTAGTACGCCCCACCCGACAGGGGGACATGGCTACACCTTC. Protein sequence: CASSTPHPTGGHGYTF.

This clonotype was detected many times. V gene TRBV20-1 combines with J gene TRBJ2-7, with 9 bases aligning to TRBD1. V dropped 1 base and J dropped 3; count of bases not matched to a gene: 4. Per germline, CDR1 DFQATT and CDR2 SNEGSKA (reference sequence). This CDR3 has 14 amino acids. Here the CDR3 DNA reads TGCAGTGCTAGAGGGGACAGGGACTACTACGAGCAGTACTTC. Protein sequence: CSARGDRDYYEQYF.

This clonotype has only one observation. The chain couples TRBV2 to TRBJ2-7, with a weak D call TRBD1 (5 bases). Between the trimmed V and J ends, which lost 5 bases and 2 bases, there was a span of 25 bases. The germline V gene encodes CDR1 SNHLY and CDR2 FYNNEI. There are 18 residues in the CDR3. This CDR3 is CASSNLSGRANRAYEQYF. In nucleotides, the CDR3 is TGTGCCAGCAGTAACCTTTCGGGCAGGGCTAATCGGGCCTACGAGCAGTACTTC. The variable domain in full, completed from reference TRBV2 and TRBJ2-7, reads EPEVTQTPSHQVTQMGQEVILRCVPISNHLYFYWYRQILGQKVEFLVSFYNNEISEKSEIFDDQFSVERPDGSNFTLKIRSTKLEDSAMYFCASSNLSGRANRAYEQYFGPGTRLTVT.